The 30 T cell receptor beta chains below all came from one sample that was sequenced in a study of shared clonotypes between healthy human individuals. Produced via immunoSEQ multiplex PCR; TCRdb's table is partial and in-frame only. The sample consists of 2 million to 2.5 million clones, around 93% of them appearing once. The sample comprised naive CD4+ T cells from PBMCs. Regarding subset: CD45RA+ positively selected. These receptors were taken from a man aged 18 to 35 in good health. Some clones in this sample may be carry-over from other donors' samples.

In the case of this clone: Other DNA sequences of this sample code for an identical CDR3. The rearrangement uses TRBV6-5 and TRBJ2-3, with 7 bases fitting TRBD2. V dropped 0 bases and J dropped 1; count of bases not matched to a gene: 4. Germline CDR1 and CDR2: MNHEY and SVGAGI. The CDR3 covers 16 residues. CDR3 nucleotides: TGTGCCAGCAGTTACTCGGGGGGGAGAGGCACAGATACGCAGTATTTT. It encodes CASSYSGGRGTDTQYF.

The V and J genes are TRBV9 and TRBJ2-4, with D tentatively TRBD1 or TRBD2 (5 bases each). CDR3 length: 16 amino acids. Looked up from germline, CDR1 is SGDLS and CDR2 is YYNGEE. V gave up 0 bases and J gave up 0 bases, with 10 bases separating them. The CDR3 nucleotides read TGTGCCAGCAGCGTAGGGGACCAGGGAGCCAAAAACATTCAGTACTTC. It yields the protein CASSVGDQGAKNIQYF.

The chain joins TRBV19 to TRBJ1-2; possibly TRBD1 for D (5 bases). The CDR3 sequence is 18 residues long. With 0 bases removed from V and 7 bases from J, the gap between germline ends came to 24 bases. Germline V gene data show CDR1 as LNHDA and CDR2 as SQIVND (reference sequence). CDR3 sequence reads: CASSIDRSRSGMVFGYTF. The CDR3 nucleotides are TGTGCCAGTAGTATAGATCGGTCGCGGTCAGGGATGGTCTTTGGCTACACCTTC.

The rearrangement joins TRBV9 to TRBJ1-1; D is unresolved. The V and J ends lost 4 bases and 7 bases respectively, with 11 bases between them. Per the germline V gene, CDR1 is SGDLS and CDR2 is YYNGEE. The CDR3 is 12 amino acids. In DNA form, the CDR3 reads TGTGCCAGCAGCCCCGGGGAGAGTGAAGCTTTCTTT. Amino acid sequence: CASSPGESEAFF. The full variable domain, in which reference TRBV9 and TRBJ1-1 provide the parts outside the CDR3, is DSGVTQTPKHLITATGQRVTLRCSPRSGDLSVYWYQQSLDQGLQFLIQYYNGEERAKGNILERFSAQQFPDLHSELNLSSLELGDSALYFCASSPGESEAFFGQGTRLTVV.

In DNA form, the CDR3 reads TGTGCCAGCAGTCCTCTCGATGGGGGGCGGAACACTGAAGCTTTCTTT. Translated, it gives CASSPLDGGRNTEAFF. This sequence joins TRBV11-1 and TRBJ1-1; D possibly corresponds to TRBD1 (6 bases). This CDR3 has 16 amino acids. Per the germline V gene, CDR1 is SGHAT and CDR2 is FQDESV (reference sequence). V gave up 6 bases and J gave up 1 base, with 18 bases separating them.

The J gene is TRBJ2-5, the V gene TRBV4-2, with D unresolved. The CDR3 has 14 amino acids. Looked up from germline, CDR1 is LGHNA and CDR2 is YNFKEQ. Trimming left V 0 bases short and J 2 bases short, with 7 bases between. Here the CDR3 DNA reads TGTGCCAGCAGCCAAGACGGCCAGCAAGAGACCCAGTACTTC. Translation: CASSQDGQQETQYF.

The rearrangement links TRBV2 to TRBJ2-5; TRBD2 is a possible D gene (6 bases). Trimming pared 3 bases from V and 13 bases from J, leaving 21 bases between. The CDR3 is made up of 14 amino acids. The germline V gene has CDR1 SNHLY and CDR2 FYNNEI. CDR3 sequence: CASSDGSGTPRSYF. In nucleotides, the CDR3 is TGTGCCAGCAGTGACGGCTCCGGGACTCCTAGGTCGTACTTC.

The chain joins TRBV2 to TRBJ1-1; TRBD1 matches at 7 bases. This CDR3 has 14 residues. Looked up from germline, CDR1 is SNHLY and CDR2 is FYNNEI. Trimming removed 6 bases from V and 2 bases from J; junction bases left unmatched: 6. CDR3 amino acids: CASRTEGANTEAFF. DNA for the CDR3: TGTGCCAGCAGGACAGAGGGGGCTAACACTGAAGCTTTCTTT.

This clone was counted once. The chain carries TRBV27 and TRBJ2-7; 14 bases are a match to TRBD2. Trimming cost V 4 bases and J 2 bases; bases outside gene matches: 7. CDR3 length: 17 amino acids. Germline CDR1 MNHEY, CDR2 SMNVEV (reference sequence). The CDR3 loop is CASSYGLAGGLPYEQYF. Here the CDR3 DNA reads TGTGCCAGCAGTTATGGACTAGCGGGAGGACTACCCTACGAGCAGTACTTC.

The rearrangement links TRBV5-6 to TRBJ2-3, with unresolved D. CDR3 length: 15 amino acids. Trimming left V 0 bases short and J 2 bases short, with 10 bases between. CDR1 SGHDT and CDR2 YYEEEE come from the germline V gene. CDR3 residues: CASSLARHFTDTQYF. The DNA of the CDR3 is TGTGCCAGCAGCTTGGCCAGACATTTCACAGATACGCAGTATTTT.

The V and J genes are TRBV9 and TRBJ1-2, with D possibly TRBD1 on 6 matching bases. Germline CDR1 is SGDLS and CDR2 is YYNGEE. V was pared by 3 bases and J by 3 bases, with 15 bases between. This CDR3 comprises 15 residues. CDR3 sequence: CASSARTAPYYGYTF. For the CDR3, the DNA is TGTGCCAGCAGCGCTCGGACAGCTCCCTACTATGGCTACACCTTC.

The gene calls are TRBV4-1 and TRBJ2-2; D is possibly TRBD1 (6 bases). V lost 3 bases and J 4 bases, leaving 15 bases between the germline ends. Germline V gene data show CDR1 as MGHRA and CDR2 as YSYEKL. This CDR3 is 16 amino acids long. The CDR3 DNA follows: TGCGCCAGCAGCCAGAATCAGGGGAGCGTCACCGGGGAGCTGTTTTTT. Translating it yields CASSQNQGSVTGELFF.

Details on this clone: Other DNA sequences in this sample translate to the same CDR3. This chain connects TRBV5-1 to TRBJ2-2; 8 nucleotides match TRBD2. V trimming: 0 bases; J trimming: 4 bases; junction bases outside the gene matches: 5. The germline gives CDR1 SGHRS, CDR2 YFSETQ. The CDR3 is made up of 16 amino acids. DNA for the CDR3: TGCGCCAGCAGCTTGGTGGCGGGAGGCGGCACCGGGGAGCTGTTTTTT. Translated: CASSLVAGGGTGELFF. Drawing the rest from reference TRBV5-1 and TRBJ2-2, the complete variable domain is KAGVTQTPRYLIKTRGQQVTLSCSPISGHRSVSWYQQTPGQGLQFLFEYFSETQRNKGNFPGRFSGRQFSNSRSEMNVSTLELGDSALYLCASSLVAGGGTGELFFGEGSRLTVL.

This clone was recorded once. CDR3 coding DNA: TGTGCCAGCAGTTTATTTAGGCCGCCCTATGAAAAACTGTTTTTT. Its protein product is CASSLFRPPYEKLFF. This chain joins TRBV27 and TRBJ1-4; unclear D gene. Germline V lookup: CDR1 MNHEY, CDR2 SMNVEV (reference sequence). V was trimmed by 1 base and J by 6 bases, leaving 12 bases between them. The CDR3 extends over 15 amino acids. Complete variable domain (other parts from reference TRBV27 and TRBJ1-4): EAQVTQNPRYLITVTGKKLTVTCSQNMNHEYMSWYRQDPGLGLRQIYYSMNVEVTDKGDVPEGYKVSRKEKRNFPLILESPSPNQTSLYFCASSLFRPPYEKLFFGSGTQLSVL.

Details on this clone: The sample carries other DNA sequences with the same CDR3. The gene calls are TRBV30 and TRBJ1-3, with D hard to call. The germline V gene has CDR1 GTSNPN and CDR2 SVGIG (reference sequence). The V end lost 0 bases, the J end lost 4 bases, and 7 bases lay between the germline ends. CDR3 length: 13 residues. In nucleotides, the CDR3 is TGTGCCTGGAGTGTCTCGGGAGGAAACACCATATATTTT. Translation gives CAWSVSGGNTIYF.

The chain combines TRBV27 with TRBJ1-3, with unresolved D. Per the germline V gene, CDR1 is MNHEY and CDR2 is SMNVEV (reference sequence). The CDR3 runs to 16 residues. V was shortened by 4 bases and J by 0 bases, with 13 bases between the two germline ends. The CDR3 DNA follows: TGTGCCAGCAGTTCCGCCCGGCCAAGCTCTGGAAACACCATATATTTT. Translation gives CASSSARPSSGNTIYF.

V gene TRBV4-2 combines with J gene TRBJ1-5, with TRBD1 matching 9 bases. This CDR3 is built from 15 residues. J gave up 7 bases and V 4 bases, and 8 bases lay outside the gene matches. Germline V CDR1 and CDR2: LGHNA, YNFKEQ. CDR3 loop: CASSPTGGRRQPQHF. Here the CDR3 DNA reads TGTGCCAGCAGCCCAACAGGGGGCCGACGCCAGCCCCAGCATTTT.

The chain recombines TRBV10-3 with TRBJ2-4; TRBD2 aligns across 12 bases. CDR3 length equals 15 residues. Germline assignment: CDR1 ENHRY and CDR2 SYGVKD. The V and J ends lost 4 bases and 4 bases, in that order; junction bases with no gene match: 2. The CDR3 DNA sequence: TGTGCCATCAGTGCAGGACTAGCGGGGAAAAACATTCAGTACTTC. It codes for CAISAGLAGKNIQYF.

This clone was seen once. V usage is TRBV7-3 and J usage is TRBJ2-7; either TRBD1 or TRBD2 may supply D (6 bases each). This CDR3 has 16 residues. Germline V CDR1 and CDR2: SGHTA, FQGTGA. V lost 4 bases and J 0 bases, leaving 16 bases between the germline ends. CDR3 amino acids: CASSSIRGDHSYEQYF. DNA of the CDR3: TGTGCCAGCAGCTCTATAAGGGGGGACCACTCCTACGAGCAGTACTTC. The complete variable domain, with remaining parts taken from reference TRBV7-3 and TRBJ2-7, reads GAGVSQTPSNKVTEKGKYVELRCDPISGHTALYWYRQSLGQGPEFLIYFQGTGAADDSGLPNDRFFAVRPEGSVSTLKIQRTERGDSAVYLCASSSIRGDHSYEQYFGPGTRLTVT.

The V and J genes are TRBV28 and TRBJ1-5; 7 nucleotides match TRBD1. Germline CDR1 reads MDHEN; CDR2 reads SYDVKM. The CDR3 totals 14 residues. V lost 9 bases and J lost 5; bases outside the gene matches: 10. The CDR3: CASTAGDSYQPQHF. CDR3 DNA sequence: TGTGCCAGTACAGCGGGGGACAGCTATCAGCCCCAGCATTTT.

This chain connects TRBV6-1 to TRBJ1-2, with D unclear. CDR1 MNHNS and CDR2 SASEGT come from the germline V gene. The ends were cut back, 6 bases at V and 7 bases at J, with 12 bases in the middle. This CDR3 is 12 amino acids long. CDR3 DNA: TGTGCCAGCAGCTTCCGGGAAGGTGGCTACACCTTC. It specifies CASSFREGGYTF.

The J gene is TRBJ2-4, the V gene TRBV7-2, with D possibly called TRBD1 or TRBD2 (6 bases each). Germline CDR1 SGHTA, CDR2 FQGNSA. Trimming shortened V by 2 bases and J by 0 bases, and 11 bases separated the two germline ends. The CDR3 loop spans 16 amino acids. In nucleotides, the CDR3 is TGTGCCAGCAGCTTATCCGGGGGCTTAGCCAAAAACATTCAGTACTTC. Its protein is CASSLSGGLAKNIQYF.

The gene calls are TRBV9 and TRBJ1-4; 10 nucleotides match TRBD1. Germline values: CDR1 SGDLS, CDR2 YYNGEE. CDR3 length: 15 amino acids. V gave up 4 bases and J gave up 4 bases; unmatched junction bases: 4. DNA of the CDR3: TGTGCCAGCAGCCAGACAGGGGGCAATAATGAAAAACTGTTTTTT. Its protein is CASSQTGGNNEKLFF. The whole variable domain, remainder taken from reference TRBV9 and TRBJ1-4, is DSGVTQTPKHLITATGQRVTLRCSPRSGDLSVYWYQQSLDQGLQFLIQYYNGEERAKGNILERFSAQQFPDLHSELNLSSLELGDSALYFCASSQTGGNNEKLFFGSGTQLSVL.

CDR3 region: CAWSVQFGGWGYTF. CDR3 sequence (DNA): TGTGCCTGGAGTGTACAATTCGGGGGCTGGGGCTACACCTTC. The rearrangement uses TRBV30 and TRBJ1-2; a possible D gene is TRBD1 (6 bases). This CDR3 spans 14 amino acids. With 0 bases removed from V and 8 bases from J, the gap between germline ends came to 16 bases. CDR1 is GTSNPN, CDR2 SVGIG, per germline (reference sequence).

The chain employs TRBV30 and TRBJ2-1; D not certain. This CDR3 contains 11 residues. V lost 0 bases to trimming and J lost 9 bases, with 6 bases between them. CDR1 and CDR2 from the germline V gene are GTSNPN and SVGIG (reference sequence). Written as DNA, the CDR3 is TGTGCCTGGAGTGTGCGCCCTGAGCAGTTCTTC. This encodes CAWSVRPEQFF.

This chain's CDR3 is CASSLANRGGSGNTIYF. Written as DNA, the CDR3 is TGTGCCAGCAGCTTGGCGAATAGGGGCGGCTCTGGAAACACCATATATTTT. The V call is TRBV5-4, the J call TRBJ1-3; possibly TRBD1 for D (5 bases). Trimming took 0 bases from V and 0 from J, leaving 13 bases between them. CDR3 length: 17 residues. Germline V gene data show CDR1 as SGHNT and CDR2 as YYREEE (reference sequence).

The chain carries TRBV2 and TRBJ1-5, with 8 positions matching TRBD1. Germline CDR1 reads SNHLY; CDR2 reads FYNNEI. V was pared by 3 bases and J by 6 bases, with 7 bases of the junction left unmatched. CDR3 size: 15 residues. The CDR3 region has the DNA TGTGCCAGCAGTGAGGTAACCACAGGGGGTCAGCCCCAGCATTTT. Translating gives CASSEVTTGGQPQHF.

This sequence joins TRBV29-1 and TRBJ2-6; no firm D call. CDR3 size: 14 residues. Trimming removed 4 bases from V and 1 base from J, with 8 bases in between. CDR1 is SQVTM and CDR2 is ANQGSEA in the germline V gene. Written as DNA, the CDR3 is TGCAGCGTTGTAGTGGGGTCTGGGGCCAACGTCCTGACTTTC. Its translation: CSVVVGSGANVLTF.

The chain couples TRBV27 to TRBJ2-3, with D possibly being TRBD2 (6 bases). With 5 bases removed from V and 2 bases from J, the gap between germline ends came to 11 bases. CDR3 length: 14 amino acids. The germline CDR1 and CDR2 sequences are MNHEY and SMNVEV (reference sequence). The CDR3 is CASSPWTITDTQYF. CDR3 DNA sequence: TGTGCCAGCAGTCCCTGGACTATCACAGATACGCAGTATTTT.

This chain joins TRBV6-5 and TRBJ1-2; unclear D gene. CDR3 length equals 15 residues. Trimming took off 5 bases at V and 5 bases at J, with 18 bases between the two ends. Germline loops: CDR1 MNHEY, CDR2 SVGAGI. CDR3 nucleotide sequence: TGTGCCAGCAGTGGCCCCGCCCGGAAGCGGTATGGCTACACCTTC. Translated, it gives CASSGPARKRYGYTF.